A selection of T cell receptor beta chains follows, all from one sample in a study of blood T cell repertoires in COVID-19. Assay: immunoSEQ multiplex PCR; the TCRdb copy retains only in-frame clones and omits some. The sample lists roughly 180,000 clones; roughly 79% were seen once. The sequenced sample consisted of peripheral blood. Receptor source: a woman aged 40 to 50 with COVID-19, enrolled during active disease. CDR3s include the opening cysteine and the closing phenylalanine or tryptophan. Each record gives: J gene, D gene, clone size, V gene, CDR3 protein, CDR3 DNA. The D gene is left open where the match is weak. A row's size may be missing; if present it is once, few, many or a size class.

TRBJ2-1 - - TRBV7-2 CASSNLQFYNEQFF TGTGCCAGCAGCAATTTACAGTTTTACAATGAGCAGTTCTTC
TRBJ2-3 - - TRBV19 CASSILGAQTDTQYF TGTGCCAGTAGTATTCTGGGGGCTCAGACAGATACGCAGTATTTT
TRBJ2-3 TRBD1 - TRBV2 CASSRDSPTDTQYF TGTGCCAGCAGTCGGGACAGCCCCACAGATACGCAGTATTTT
TRBJ2-5 TRBD1 - TRBV9 CASSVTGGMVGYQETQYF TGTGCCAGCAGCGTGACAGGGGGAATGGTGGGGTACCAAGAGACCCAGTACTTC
TRBJ1-1 TRBD1 - TRBV3-1/TRBV3-2 CASSRTGGEAFF TGTGCCAGCAGCCGGACAGGGGGTGAAGCTTTCTTT
TRBJ2-1 TRBD2 - TRBV5-1 CASSSGTSGILGSLDEQFF TGCGCCAGCAGTTCCGGGACTAGCGGTATTCTAGGGAGTTTGGATGAGCAGTTCTTC
TRBJ1-2 - - TRBV7-9 CASSSGQNYGYTF TGTGCCAGCAGCTCGGGACAAAACTATGGCTACACCTTC
TRBJ1-4 - - TRBV5-7 CASSRPLTATNEKLFF TGTGCCAGCAGCCGACCCCTGACAGCAACTAATGAAAAACTGTTTTTT
TRBJ2-1 - - TRBV11-1 CASSITERSNEQFF TGTGCCAGCAGCATTACCGAGCGCTCCAATGAGCAGTTCTTC
TRBJ1-5 - - TRBV12-3/TRBV12-4 CASSRPTWPQHF TGTGCCAGCAGCCGCCCAACTTGGCCCCAGCATTTT
TRBJ2-7 - - TRBV27 CATKTSDSSYEQYF TGTGCCACCAAGACGTCCGACAGCTCCTACGAGCAGTACTTC
TRBJ1-2 - few TRBV3-1/TRBV3-2 CASSLASDYGYTF TGTGCCAGCAGCCTGGCTTCTGACTATGGCTACACCTTC
TRBJ2-5 - - TRBV9 CASSALPTRGETQYF TGTGCCAGCAGCGCACTGCCGACTAGGGGCGAGACCCAGTACTTC
TRBJ2-3 - - TRBV3-1/TRBV3-2 CASSSSVGVGSDTQYF TGTGCCAGCAGCAGCTCCGTCGGGGTTGGATCAGATACGCAGTATTTT
TRBJ1-1 TRBD1 - TRBV20-1 CRADRGAFF TGCAGGGCGGACAGGGGGGCTTTCTTT
TRBJ2-5 TRBD2 - TRBV7-2 CASSLRGLSGSIKTQYF TGTGCCAGCAGCTTACGGGGTCTCAGCGGGAGTATAAAGACCCAGTACTTC
TRBJ1-1 - - TRBV6-5 CASSYLRENTEAFF TGTGCCAGCAGTTATTTGCGGGAGAACACTGAAGCTTTCTTT
TRBJ2-1 - once TRBV6-4 CASSEGGSYNEQFF TGTGCCAGCAGTGAAGGGGGATCCTACAATGAGCAGTTCTTC
TRBJ2-3 TRBD2 - TRBV5-1 CASSLGRGTDTQYF TGCGCCAGCAGCCTAGGGAGGGGCACAGATACGCAGTATTTT
TRBJ2-4 - - TRBV3-1/TRBV3-2 CASSQDGNIQYF TGTGCCAGCAGCCAAGACGGAAACATTCAGTACTTC
TRBJ2-7 TRBD2 - TRBV10-3 CASSGLAYEQYF TGTGCCAGCTCGGGACTAGCCTACGAGCAGTACTTC
TRBJ2-7 TRBD2 - TRBV11-2 CASSPHPGTSDYEQYF TGTGCCAGCAGCCCGCACCCCGGGACTAGCGATTACGAGCAGTACTTC
TRBJ2-7 - - TRBV7-2 CASSPLDGSHREQYF TGTGCCAGCAGCCCCCTTGACGGGAGCCACAGGGAGCAGTACTTC
TRBJ2-5 TRBD2 - TRBV9 CASSVLAVSGDPQYF TGTGCCAGCAGCGTGCTAGCGGTCTCGGGAGACCCCCAGTACTTC
TRBJ2-1 TRBD2 many TRBV18 CASSPPPLAGGSSYNEQFF TGTGCCAGCTCACCACCCCCACTAGCGGGCGGGAGCTCCTACAATGAGCAGTTCTTC
TRBJ2-7 TRBD2 - TRBV9 CASSGAGAANEQYF TGTGCCAGCAGCGGGGCGGGAGCGGCCAACGAGCAGTACTTC
TRBJ1-2 TRBD1 - TRBV13 CASSFTTGTGDGYTF TGTGCCAGCAGCTTTACTACCGGGACAGGAGATGGCTACACCTTC
TRBJ2-1 - - TRBV18 CASSPDRTQFF TGTGCCAGCTCACCGGACAGAACTCAGTTCTTC
TRBJ2-4 TRBD1 - TRBV29-1 CSVWTGMDNIQYF TGCAGCGTTTGGACAGGGATGGATAACATTCAGTACTTC
TRBJ1-6 TRBD1 - TRBV30 CAWSVQGLPYNSPLHF TGTGCCTGGAGTGTACAGGGGCTTCCCTATAATTCACCCCTCCACTTT
TRBJ2-2 TRBD2 - TRBV11-2 CASSLVLAGTGELFF TGTGCCAGCAGCTTAGTTCTAGCGGGCACCGGGGAGCTGTTTTTT
TRBJ1-5 - - TRBV30 CAWSTGLAPNQPQHF TGTGCCTGGAGTACGGGACTGGCCCCCAATCAGCCCCAGCATTTT
TRBJ1-4 - - TRBV7-9 CASSLDQGTNEKLFF TGTGCCAGCAGCTTAGACCAGGGGACTAATGAAAAACTGTTTTTT
TRBJ2-2 - - TRBV5-1 CASRIQAPGTGELFF TGCGCCAGCAGAATACAGGCCCCTGGGACCGGGGAGCTGTTTTTT
TRBJ1-3 - - TRBV5-5 CASSKGVGASGNTIYF TGTGCCAGCAGCAAAGGAGTTGGGGCCTCTGGAAACACCATATATTTT
TRBJ2-2 - - TRBV7-3 CASSPTGPGELFF TGTGCCAGCAGCCCAACAGGGCCCGGGGAGCTGTTTTTT
TRBJ1-2 TRBD1 - TRBV28 CASSSDRRSYTF TGTGCCAGCAGTTCGGACAGGCGTAGCTACACCTTC